Listed here is a single T cell receptor (beta chain). Which antigen it targets is not known. Per-nucleotide qualities are absent, and no much larger clonotype sits a single base away. TCR beta CDR3 regions were sequenced from DNA using the immunoSEQ Assay. The study's processing was this. T cell density was computed as TCR beta template counts normalized to usable DNA estimated by amplifying housekeeping genes. Using the preseqR package, richness was estimated by extrapolating to 120,000 templates for tissue samples and 400,000 templates for PBMC samples. Clonality was defined by subtracting Pielou's evenness from one. To identify tissue-enriched TCRs, differential abundance testing was run on productive amino-acid clonotypes with a minimum total count of 5 and an alpha of 0.1. The Jaccard Index and the Morisita Overlap Index were used to quantify repertoire overlap between compartments. GLIPH clustered TCR beta CDR3s with public tetramer-defined viral CDR3s; viral motifs required at least three viral sequences plus V-gene enrichment. The clones in this table, taken by TCRdb from immuneACCESS, are in-frame only. Not every clone is retained; where verified, under half of the shortfall comes from an unresolved V gene, and the cause of the rest is unknown. The V and J calls and clone size come from that table; D and trimming were worked out from the DNA. The sample records approximately 89,000 clones, over 60% of which are singletons. In total, the top ten clones hold roughly 21% of the sample.

This record comes from a study of T cells in localized non-small cell lung cancer (dated by TCRdb to about 2020). Describing the broader study: The study analyzed T cell repertoires of 236 early-stage NSCLC patients, comparing tumors and uninvolved tumor-adjacent lungs. The mean age of the NSCLC patients was about 70 years, with about 120 men and about a hundred women. The cohort was made up of approximately 250 treatment-naive NSCLC patients whose localized lung tumors had been resected. The investigation overall reported the following: Multi-region tumor sequencing was not performed, so intratumor heterogeneity could not be excluded. Longer overall survival was associated with higher blood T cell density, whereas shorter survival was associated with higher adjacent-lung clonality. Of the top 100 tumor clones, a median of 57 were detected in paired uninvolved adjacent lung; some 28 were also among that lung's top 100. Because the study design was exploratory, TCR variables were selected using unadjusted p-values without false-discovery rate correction. Uninvolved tumor-adjacent lung showed the highest T cell clonality, higher than tumor, which suggests more focused antigenic responses in the adjacent lung.

At diagnosis, peripheral blood, uninvolved tumor-adjacent lung and tumor were collected and stored as a combination of fresh-frozen and FFPE material. For TCR repertoire profiling, the blood samples were analyzed as peripheral blood mononuclear cells. From a lookup of the germline V gene (reference sequence), CDR1 and CDR2 are DFQATT and SNEGSKA. There are 11 amino acids in the CDR3, from cysteine to phenylalanine inclusive. Only the CDR3 DNA stays, 33 bases, in frame from base 1. V was cut back by 5 bases and J by 4 bases, leaving a gap of 9 bases between them. Here the chain combines TRBV20-1 and TRBJ2-7; D gene: possibly TRBD1, on 5 matching bases. The clonotype comes from a man between 40 and 70 years old with stage II squamous cell lung carcinoma. Sequencing used PBMCs, obtained before any cancer treatment. The sequenced DNA: TGCAGTGCTTCGACAGCTTACGAGCAGTACTTC. It is translated as CSASTAYEQYF.